The 25 T cell receptor beta chains given below trace back to one sample, sequenced in a study of OX40 agonist ivuxolimab in advanced cancers. Method: immunoSEQ multiplex PCR; TCRdb's copy keeps in-frame clones and lacks some. In the table there are tens of thousands of clones, roughly 84% of which are singletons. The specimen was CD4+ or CD8+ T cells sorted from blood, collected in a trial of the OX40 agonist ivuxolimab. The receptor set was obtained from an adult with an advanced solid tumor such as melanoma, head and neck, liver or kidney cancer.

The chain has TRBV13 and TRBJ2-7, with 12 bases aligning to TRBD2. The CDR3 is 16 residues long. V dropped 4 bases and J dropped 4; count of bases not matched to a gene: 8. The germline V gene encodes CDR1 PRHDT and CDR2 FYEKMQ (reference sequence). The CDR3 DNA is TGTGCCAGCAGCTCAGCGACTAGCGGGAGTCGGTACGAGCAGTACTTC. It encodes CASSSATSGSRYEQYF.

The chain employs TRBV28 and TRBJ2-5; 9 bases align to TRBD2. The CDR3 runs 16 residues. Trimming took 5 bases from V and 4 from J; bases not matched to a gene: 11. Per germline, CDR1 MDHEN and CDR2 SYDVKM. Written as DNA, the CDR3 is TGTGCCAGCAGTCCGAGCGGGGGGCCAAGAGGAGAGACCCAGTACTTC. Residues: CASSPSGGPRGETQYF.

The gene calls are TRBV6-5 and TRBJ1-4; 9 bases align to TRBD1. Germline V lookup: CDR1 MNHEY, CDR2 SVGAGI. J gave up 7 bases and V 6 bases, and 6 bases lay outside the gene matches. CDR3 length: 14 amino acids. The CDR3 DNA reads TGTGCCAGCAGGAAACAGGGGGCGAGTGAAAAACTGTTTTTT. Protein: CASRKQGASEKLFF.

This clone was seen only once. V and J are TRBV6-1 and TRBJ1-1, with 7 bases matching TRBD1. CDR1 and CDR2 from the germline V gene are MNHNS and SASEGT. V trimming: 8 bases; J trimming: 4 bases; junction bases outside the gene matches: 13. This CDR3 has 15 amino acids. CDR3 region: CASFDTGDGRTEAFF. DNA of the CDR3: TGTGCCAGCTTTGACACAGGGGATGGCCGCACTGAAGCTTTCTTT.

This chain uses TRBV27 with TRBJ1-5, with D perhaps matching TRBD1 (6 bases). Trimming took off 5 bases at V and 0 bases at J, with 11 bases between the two ends. The CDR3 totals 15 residues. Germline V gene lookup returns CDR1 MNHEY and CDR2 SMNVEV (reference sequence). The chain's CDR3 is CASSENRVSNQPQHF. The DNA for the CDR3 is TGTGCCAGCAGTGAGAACAGGGTTAGCAATCAGCCCCAGCATTTT.

The chain recombines TRBV11-1 with TRBJ2-7, with D unresolved. The germline gives CDR1 SGHAT, CDR2 FQDESV (reference sequence). Trimming cost V 2 bases and J 4 bases, with 9 bases left between them. The CDR3 is 13 amino acids. The CDR3 DNA is TGTGCCAGCAGCTTATTATGGGGATACGAGCAGTACGTC. Translated, it gives CASSLLWGYEQYV.

The CDR3 reads CASSLAGNTEAFF. DNA for the CDR3: TGTGCCAGCAGCTTGGCCGGGAACACTGAAGCTTTCTTT. V and J are TRBV5-5 and TRBJ1-1; unclear D gene. The germline CDR1 and CDR2 sequences are SGHKS and YYEKEE (reference sequence). The germline V and J ends were trimmed by 0 bases and 1 base, with 4 bases remaining between them. The CDR3 loop spans 13 amino acids.

The J gene is TRBJ2-1, the V gene TRBV7-2; 12 bases line up with TRBD2. With V trimmed by 1 base and J by 9 bases, 10 bases remained unmatched. The CDR3 runs 17 residues. CDR1 and CDR2 (germline): SGHTA, FQGNSA. The CDR3 bases are TGTGCCAGCAGCTTAGTTTTGACTAGCGGGAGCGGTGGTGAGCAGTTCTTC. Protein sequence: CASSLVLTSGSGGEQFF.

This clone came up a few times. This chain connects TRBV7-3 to TRBJ1-2; D not certain. The CDR3 is made up of 14 amino acids. V lost 5 bases and J 5 bases, leaving 15 bases between the germline ends. Germline V gives CDR1 SGHTA, CDR2 FQGTGA. The DNA of the CDR3 is TGTGCCAGCAGCCCAGTCGGTTCATGGTATGGCTACACCTTC. It yields the protein CASSPVGSWYGYTF.

This chain connects TRBV20-1 to TRBJ2-5; D may be TRBD1 or TRBD2 (6 bases each). This CDR3 has 11 residues. Germline V CDR1 and CDR2: DFQATT, SNEGSKA (reference sequence). The germline V and J ends were trimmed by 4 bases and 5 bases, with 8 bases remaining between them. The CDR3 region has the DNA TGCAGTGCTAAAGGGGGGGAGACCCAGTACTTC. This translates into CSAKGGETQYF.

The chain joins TRBV7-2 to TRBJ1-1; D remains unclear. The CDR3 sequence is 15 residues long. CDR1 and CDR2 from the germline V gene are SGHTA and FQGNSA. V was cut by 4 bases and J by 4 bases, with 16 bases left in between. The CDR3 loop is CASSSYANVGTEAFF. The CDR3 DNA reads TGTGCCAGCAGCTCGTATGCAAACGTAGGCACTGAAGCTTTCTTT.

This chain uses TRBV2 with TRBJ2-7; TRBD1 matches at 7 bases. This CDR3 has 14 amino acids. V shed 1 base and J 4 bases; nucleotides not matched to a gene: 4. Germline CDR1 SNHLY, CDR2 FYNNEI. CDR3 in DNA: TGTGCCAGCAGTGAAGAGGGGGCGGTATACGAGCAGTACTTC. Encoded protein: CASSEEGAVYEQYF.

This chain joins TRBV9 and TRBJ1-1; D call uncertain. The CDR3 runs to 13 residues. V lost 0 bases and J lost 5, with 8 bases in between. Germline V gene sequence: CDR1 SGDLS, CDR2 YYNGEE. The CDR3 DNA reads TGTGCCAGCAGCGTAGATTGGGTGACTGAAGCTTTCTTT. Translated, it gives CASSVDWVTEAFF.

The V gene is TRBV18, the J gene TRBJ1-1, with TRBD1 matching 8 bases. V lost 6 bases to trimming and J lost 5 bases; unmatched junction nucleotides: 8. CDR3 length equals 14 residues. Germline loops: CDR1 KGHSH, CDR2 LQKENI. The CDR3, as DNA: TGTGCCAGCTCCTCTGACAGGGGTGGAACTGAAGCTTTCTTT. This codes for CASSSDRGGTEAFF.

The chain links TRBV19 to TRBJ1-1; D uncertain. The V gene lost 0 bases and the J gene lost 9 bases, with 11 bases spanning the gap. This CDR3 region has 13 residues. In germline, CDR1 is LNHDA, CDR2 SQIVND (reference sequence). The CDR3 loop reads CASSIDTNRKAFF. DNA of the CDR3: TGTGCCAGTAGTATAGATACAAACAGAAAAGCTTTCTTT. The full variable domain, rest sourced from reference TRBV19 and TRBJ1-1, is DGGITQSPKYLFRKEGQNVTLSCEQNLNHDAMYWYRQDPGQGLRLIYYSQIVNDFQKGDIAEGYSVSREKKESFPLTVTSAQKNPTAFYLCASSIDTNRKAFFGQGTRLTVV.

This clone has only a few counts. This specimen includes other DNA sequences encoding the same CDR3. V and J are TRBV27 and TRBJ1-2; maybe TRBD1 (5 bases). Germline assignment: CDR1 MNHEY and CDR2 SMNVEV (reference sequence). This CDR3 region has 15 residues. Trimming left V 2 bases short and J 2 bases short, with 12 bases between. CDR3 DNA: TGTGCCAGCAGTTTAAAAGGGACTGCGAACTATGGCTACACCTTC. This translates into CASSLKGTANYGYTF.

Here the CDR3 reads CASSLWDRGLGSPLHF. CDR3 DNA: TGTGCCAGCAGTTTATGGGACAGGGGGCTCGGGTCACCCCTCCACTTT. The V gene is TRBV27, the J gene TRBJ1-6; 12 nucleotides line up with TRBD1. The CDR3 is 16 residues long. CDR1 and CDR2 from the germline V gene are MNHEY and SMNVEV (reference sequence). The J segment lost 10 bases and the V segment lost 1 base, leaving 5 bases of the junction unmatched.

The chain is built from TRBV6-6 and TRBJ1-2; D is possibly TRBD1 (5 bases). CDR1 is MNHNY and CDR2 is SVGAGI in the germline V gene (reference sequence). CDR3 length: 14 amino acids. V lost 6 bases to trimming and J lost 4 bases, with 15 bases between them. This CDR3 reads CASSLPGGGYGYTF. Written as DNA, the CDR3 is TGTGCCAGCAGCCTACCCGGGGGGGGCTATGGCTACACCTTC.

The gene calls are TRBV9 and TRBJ1-2, with no clear D. Germline CDR1 and CDR2: SGDLS and YYNGEE. V shed 4 bases and J shed 2 bases, with 6 bases lying between them. CDR3 length equals 12 residues. The CDR3 loop reads CASSPQNYGYTF. The DNA of the CDR3 is TGTGCCAGCAGCCCCCAGAACTATGGCTACACCTTC.

Concerning this clone: Different DNA sequences within this sample yield the same CDR3. The rearrangement links TRBV11-2 to TRBJ2-5; 8 bases align to TRBD1. In germline, CDR1 is SGHAT, CDR2 FQNNGV. The CDR3 has 15 amino acids. V dropped 0 bases and J dropped 4; count of bases not matched to a gene: 4. The CDR3 protein is CASSLDPGGRETQYF. CDR3 sequence (DNA): TGTGCCAGCAGCTTAGATCCAGGGGGCCGAGAGACCCAGTACTTC.

V is TRBV5-5 and J is TRBJ2-3; 7 nucleotides agree with TRBD1. CDR3 size: 16 residues. Unmatched junction bases numbered 6, after V lost 2 bases and J lost 0 bases. CDR1 SGHKS and CDR2 YYEKEE come from the germline V gene (reference sequence). The CDR3 DNA reads as TGTGCCAGCAGCTTCTTTTACAGGGGTAGCACAGATACGCAGTATTTT. Its translation is CASSFFYRGSTDTQYF.

The rearrangement uses TRBV13 and TRBJ1-2; 8 bases map to TRBD1. The V gene end was trimmed by 0 bases and the J gene end by 4 bases; junction bases not matched to a gene: 1. Per the germline V gene, CDR1 is PRHDT and CDR2 is FYEKMQ (reference sequence). The CDR3 has 14 amino acids. DNA for the CDR3: TGTGCCAGCAGCTTAGGGCAGGGGGCCTATGGCTACACCTTC. It yields the protein CASSLGQGAYGYTF.

This clone occurred once. J is TRBJ2-1 and V is TRBV27, with 7 bases matching TRBD2. Trimming at V came to 2 bases and at J to 4 bases, leaving 11 bases not matched to a gene. The CDR3 covers 17 residues. Germline-derived CDR1 and CDR2 are MNHEY and SMNVEV (reference sequence). CDR3 DNA sequence: TGTGCCAGCAGTTTACGACTAGCATCGGGGCTATACAATGAGCAGTTCTTC. This translates into CASSLRLASGLYNEQFF.

The chain joins TRBV6-5 to TRBJ1-1; D is ambiguous. This CDR3 is 13 amino acids long. Germline CDR1 is MNHEY and CDR2 is SVGAGI. Deletions cut 4 bases from V and 3 bases from J, with 9 bases between. The CDR3 DNA sequence: TGTGCCAGCAGTTCTGAGCGGTACACTGAAGCTTTCTTT. This codes for CASSSERYTEAFF.

This CDR3 reads CASSFSGQSRNTEAFF. CDR3 in DNA: TGTGCCAGCAGCTTCTCGGGACAGAGCAGGAACACTGAAGCTTTCTTT. The chain uses TRBV7-9 and TRBJ1-1, with TRBD1 matching over 7 bases. V lost 3 bases to trimming and J lost 1 base; unmatched junction nucleotides: 8. The V gene's germline CDR1 is SEHNR and CDR2 FQNEAQ (reference sequence). The length of the CDR3 is 16 residues.